Following are 28 T cell receptor beta chains from one sample sequenced in a study of beta chain features in type 1 diabetes. The investigators reverse transcribed all of the isolated RNA, so they sequenced expressed TCRB transcripts. Clones were sequenced by immunoSEQ multiplex PCR, and TCRdb holds only the in-frame ones, with some missing. This table has about 350,000 clones, less than 20% appearing once. Sequencing was done on a sample of naive CD4+ T cells from blood. These TCRs come from a woman in her late teens or twenties in good health.

V is TRBV4-2 and J is TRBJ1-1; D is possibly TRBD1 (6 bases). The CDR3 extends over 15 amino acids. CDR1 is LGHNA, CDR2 YNFKEQ, per germline. Deletions cut 0 bases from V and 8 bases from J, with 16 bases between. The CDR3, as DNA: TGTGCCAGCAGCCAAGATAGGGACACAGTAGTAGAAGCTTTCTTT. It translates to CASSQDRDTVVEAFF.

In this sample, this clone turned up a few times. The genes are TRBV29-1 and TRBJ2-5; D may be TRBD1 (5 bases). CDR1 is SQVTM and CDR2 is ANQGSEA in the germline V gene. The V gene lost 3 bases and the J gene lost 4 bases, with 12 bases spanning the gap. The CDR3 has 13 amino acids. CDR3 DNA sequence: TGCAGCGTTGATATAGGGGAAAGAGAGACCCAGTACTTC. Translated: CSVDIGERETQYF.

This clone was seen more than once but under ten times. The rearrangement joins TRBV5-4 to TRBJ2-6; possibly TRBD2 for D (7 bases). The CDR3 is 16 amino acids. The germline V gene has CDR1 SGHNT and CDR2 YYREEE (reference sequence). The germline V and J ends were trimmed by 6 bases and 2 bases, with 15 bases remaining between them. The CDR3 loop reads CASTMGGQAGANVLTF. DNA of the CDR3: TGTGCCAGCACCATGGGGGGGCAGGCTGGGGCCAACGTCCTGACTTTC.

This clone was detected a few times. The rearrangement uses TRBV2 and TRBJ2-7; 11 positions agree with TRBD2. This CDR3 region has 14 residues. Germline V gene data show CDR1 as SNHLY and CDR2 as FYNNEI. Losses at the gene ends were 8 bases for V and 1 base for J; bases not matched to a gene: 4. The CDR3, as DNA: TGTGCCAGCGGAGGGACTAGCGGATCCTACGAGCAGTACTTC. Its protein product is CASGGTSGSYEQYF.

V is TRBV27 and J is TRBJ2-5, with D tentatively TRBD2 (5 bases). The length of the CDR3 is 13 residues. CDR1 is MNHEY, CDR2 SMNVEV, per germline (reference sequence). V shed 6 bases and J shed 1 base, with 9 bases lying between them. CDR3 residues: CASSLLGQETQYF. The CDR3 nucleotides are TGTGCCAGCAGCCTACTAGGCCAAGAGACCCAGTACTTC.

V and J are TRBV29-1 and TRBJ2-7; possible D gene TRBD2, 6 bases. From germline, CDR1 is SQVTM and CDR2 ANQGSEA. V lost 3 bases and J lost 1, with 13 bases in between. The CDR3 contains 14 residues. The CDR3 DNA reads TGCAGCGTTGACGGGATGGCGGGGTCCTACGAGCAGTACTTC. This encodes CSVDGMAGSYEQYF.

The chain employs TRBV5-1 and TRBJ2-2, with 7 bases identical to TRBD1. Losses at the gene ends were 0 bases for V and 3 bases for J; bases not matched to a gene: 8. Looked up from germline, CDR1 is SGHRS and CDR2 is YFSETQ. The CDR3 has 17 residues. CDR3 in DNA: TGCGCCAGCAGCTTGGGGACCTTGACAGGGCACACCGGGGAGCTGTTTTTT. It codes for CASSLGTLTGHTGELFF.

Concerning this clone itself: The same CDR3 can be traced to other DNA sequences in this sample. This rearrangement joins TRBV9 to TRBJ2-7, with 9 bases identical to TRBD1. The germline gives CDR1 SGDLS, CDR2 YYNGEE. The CDR3 consists of 14 residues. Losses at the gene ends were 2 bases for V and 2 bases for J; bases not matched to a gene: 2. The CDR3 nucleotides read TGTGCCAGCAGCGTGGGACAGGGCGCCTACGAGCAGTACTTC. Residues: CASSVGQGAYEQYF.

There are a few counts of this clone. This chain uses TRBV5-4 with TRBJ2-7; 12 bases line up with TRBD2. Germline V gene lookup returns CDR1 SGHNT and CDR2 YYREEE (reference sequence). The CDR3 is 15 residues long. Trimming took 4 bases from V and 2 from J; bases not matched to a gene: 4. The CDR3, as DNA: TGTGCCAGCAGCCGACTAGCGGGGGAGGCCTACGAGCAGTACTTC. Its protein product is CASSRLAGEAYEQYF.

This clone appeared a few times. The chain has TRBV5-1 and TRBJ1-1; a possible D gene is TRBD1 (5 bases). V was pared by 4 bases and J by 4 bases, with 20 bases between. Germline values: CDR1 SGHRS, CDR2 YFSETQ. This CDR3 contains 16 residues. The CDR3 loop is CASSPGGGARSTEAFF. The CDR3 DNA sequence: TGCGCCAGCAGCCCCGGCGGCGGGGCAAGAAGCACTGAAGCTTTCTTT.

This CDR3 is CASSLGAETQYF. DNA for the CDR3: TGTGCCAGCAGCTTAGGGGCGGAGACCCAGTACTTC. The chain joins TRBV7-8 to TRBJ2-5; no reliable D call. The CDR3 sequence is 12 residues long. The V gene's germline CDR1 is SGHVS and CDR2 FQNEAQ. The germline V and J ends were trimmed by 1 base and 5 bases, with 5 bases remaining between them.

V and J are TRBV10-3 and TRBJ2-1; D may be TRBD2 (6 bases). The germline gives CDR1 ENHRY, CDR2 SYGVKD. The CDR3 runs 16 residues. The germline V and J ends were trimmed by 4 bases and 0 bases, with 13 bases remaining between them. The CDR3: CAISASDRSSYNEQFF. The DNA of the CDR3 is TGTGCCATCAGTGCTAGCGACCGAAGCTCCTACAATGAGCAGTTCTTC.

The chain uses TRBV11-1 and TRBJ2-3, with TRBD2 matching over 9 bases. V dropped 5 bases and J dropped 5; count of bases not matched to a gene: 11. Germline loops: CDR1 SGHAT, CDR2 FQDESV (reference sequence). The CDR3 runs to 16 residues. The DNA for the CDR3 is TGTGCCAGCAGCCCTGGACTAGCGATGGCCGAAGATACGCAGTATTTT. Its translation is CASSPGLAMAEDTQYF.

The genes are TRBV7-2 and TRBJ1-4; D uncertain. This CDR3 comprises 14 residues. Germline-derived CDR1 and CDR2 are SGHTA and FQGNSA. V was trimmed by 3 bases and J by 5 bases, leaving 10 bases between them. The CDR3 here is CASSFAQMNEKLFF. DNA for the CDR3: TGTGCCAGCAGCTTCGCCCAGATGAATGAAAAACTGTTTTTT. The complete variable domain, with remaining parts taken from reference TRBV7-2 and TRBJ1-4, reads GAGVSQSPSNKVTEKGKDVELRCDPISGHTALYWYRQSLGQGLEFLIYFQGNSAPDKSGLPSDRFSAERTGGSVSTLTIQRTQQEDSAVYLCASSFAQMNEKLFFGSGTQLSVL.

The V call is TRBV7-2, the J call TRBJ2-5; 10 nucleotides line up with TRBD2. With V trimmed by 6 bases and J by 4 bases, 5 bases remained unmatched. This CDR3 region has 14 residues. In germline, CDR1 is SGHTA, CDR2 FQGNSA. CDR3 DNA sequence: TGTGCCAGCAGATCAGCGGGGGGGTCAGAGACCCAGTACTTC. Translating gives CASRSAGGSETQYF. The variable domain in full, completed from reference TRBV7-2 and TRBJ2-5, reads GAGVSQSPSNKVTEKGKDVELRCDPISGHTALYWYRQSLGQGLEFLIYFQGNSAPDKSGLPSDRFSAERTGGSVSTLTIQRTQQEDSAVYLCASRSAGGSETQYFGPGTRLLVL.

This chain joins TRBV10-1 and TRBJ2-3; D gene uncertain. The CDR3 sequence is 11 residues long. Trimming cost V 9 bases and J 3 bases, with 7 bases left between them. The V gene's germline CDR1 is WNHNN and CDR2 SYGVQD (reference sequence). The CDR3 loop reads CARQKTDTQYF. The CDR3 DNA sequence: TGCGCCAGGCAGAAAACAGATACGCAGTATTTT.

Only a few counts were recorded for this clone. The chain combines TRBV27 with TRBJ1-1, with 10 bases fitting TRBD1. This CDR3 is 15 amino acids long. The trim removed 4 bases at V and 1 base at J, leaving 3 bases unmatched. The germline V gene encodes CDR1 MNHEY and CDR2 SMNVEV (reference sequence). The CDR3 coding sequence is TGTGCCAGCAGTTGGGGGACAGGGGCGAACACTGAAGCTTTCTTT. Its translation is CASSWGTGANTEAFF.

The table lists this clone with a few counts. The chain is built from TRBV7-2 and TRBJ2-1; D might be TRBD2 (5 bases). The CDR3 length is 14 residues. In germline, CDR1 is SGHTA, CDR2 FQGNSA. V gave up 3 bases and J gave up 8 bases, with 14 bases separating them. CDR3 loop: CASSFPTRSHEQFF. As DNA, the CDR3 is TGTGCCAGCAGCTTCCCTACTAGGAGCCATGAGCAGTTCTTC.

The gene calls are TRBV6-1 and TRBJ1-2; D not certain. This CDR3 comprises 12 residues. Germline lookup yields CDR1 MNHNS and CDR2 SASEGT. Deletions cut 6 bases from V and 5 bases from J, with 10 bases between. The CDR3 region has the DNA TGTGCCAGCAGGACGGGGAGATATGGCTACACCTTC. Residues: CASRTGRYGYTF.

This clone came up a few times. The rearrangement joins TRBV5-1 to TRBJ2-3; no firm D call. V was clipped by 2 bases and J by 2 bases, with 9 bases between them. The CDR3 loop spans 14 amino acids. Germline-derived CDR1 and CDR2 are SGHRS and YFSETQ. The CDR3 sequence: CASSFAADTDTQYF. CDR3 DNA sequence: TGCGCCAGCAGCTTTGCGGCAGACACAGATACGCAGTATTTT. The entire variable domain, with the rest obtained from reference TRBV5-1 and TRBJ2-3, is as follows: KAGVTQTPRYLIKTRGQQVTLSCSPISGHRSVSWYQQTPGQGLQFLFEYFSETQRNKGNFPGRFSGRQFSNSRSEMNVSTLELGDSALYLCASSFAADTDTQYFGPGTRLTVL.

V usage is TRBV4-1 and J usage is TRBJ2-2; no clear D. The germline V gene has CDR1 MGHRA and CDR2 YSYEKL. Trimming cost V 6 bases and J 4 bases, with 12 bases left between them. The CDR3 length is 14 residues. DNA for the CDR3: TGCGCCAGCAGTCTAGTCCGGAGCACCGGGGAGCTGTTTTTT. Encoded protein: CASSLVRSTGELFF.

This clone occurred a few times. The J gene is TRBJ1-2, the V gene TRBV18; tentative D call: TRBD1 (5 bases). V dropped 3 bases and J dropped 4 bases, with 15 bases sitting between them. Germline V gene data show CDR1 as KGHSH and CDR2 as LQKENI. The CDR3 length is 15 residues. CDR3 sequence (DNA): TGTGCCAGCTCACCTCCTGCAGGGCAACCCTATGGCTACACCTTC. Amino acid sequence: CASSPPAGQPYGYTF.

The chain is built from TRBV5-1 and TRBJ2-3, with D tentatively TRBD1 (7 bases). CDR1 and CDR2 from the germline V gene are SGHRS and YFSETQ. The CDR3 is 16 residues long. V was pared by 3 bases and J by 1 base, with 15 bases between. The CDR3 DNA follows: TGCGCCAGCAGCTCCTCAGGGGGGCTTCGCACAGATACGCAGTATTTT. It yields the protein CASSSSGGLRTDTQYF.

This chain connects TRBV6-5 to TRBJ2-7, with 9 bases identical to TRBD1. The CDR3 is 16 amino acids. The germline CDR1 and CDR2 sequences are MNHEY and SVGAGI. V shed 0 bases and J 3 bases; nucleotides not matched to a gene: 6. CDR3 in amino acids: CASSYSAGQGGYEQYF. CDR3 nucleotide sequence: TGTGCCAGCAGTTACTCAGCGGGACAGGGAGGCTACGAGCAGTACTTC.

This clone was counted a few times. This rearrangement joins TRBV7-3 to TRBJ2-7, with a weak D call TRBD2 (6 bases). Trimming stripped 3 bases from V and 0 bases from J, with 15 bases between. Germline V gene sequence: CDR1 SGHTA, CDR2 FQGTGA. The CDR3 runs to 16 residues. The CDR3 DNA reads as TGTGCCAGCAGCTTTCATGTGCGGGGTAGCTCCTACGAGCAGTACTTC. This sequence encodes CASSFHVRGSSYEQYF.

This clone was picked up one time. V usage is TRBV5-1 and J usage is TRBJ1-5, with D hard to call. CDR1 and CDR2 from the germline V gene are SGHRS and YFSETQ. The V end was cut by 5 bases, the J end by 0 bases, with 6 bases between. The CDR3 has 13 amino acids. The CDR3 DNA sequence: TGCGCCAGCAGGTATAATAGCAATCAGCCCCAGCATTTT. Protein: CASRYNSNQPQHF.

The rearrangement links TRBV5-1 to TRBJ1-2; no firm D call. CDR3 length: 15 amino acids. The V gene lost 0 bases and the J gene lost 4 bases, with 13 bases spanning the gap. The germline V gene encodes CDR1 SGHRS and CDR2 YFSETQ. As DNA, the CDR3 is TGCGCCAGCAGCTTGGCCCAGACCAGGTCCTATGGCTACACCTTC. This codes for CASSLAQTRSYGYTF.

As DNA, the CDR3 is TGTGCCAGTAGTATAAGTGAGGGCCGGTACAATGAGCAGTTCTTC. Translation: CASSISEGRYNEQFF. The gene calls are TRBV19 and TRBJ2-1; D is perhaps TRBD2 (5 bases). Trimming pared 2 bases from V and 4 bases from J, leaving 12 bases between. The CDR3 runs 15 residues. Per germline, CDR1 LNHDA and CDR2 SQIVND (reference sequence).